These 12 T cell receptor beta chains were sequenced from one sample in a study of kidney transplant recipient with SARS-CoV-2 infection. TCRdb processed the reads anew with MiXCR; each CDR3 protein has one entry. This sample has 200,000 to 300,000 distinct CDR3 sequences, with around 26% found just once. The source material was a blood sample, sampled at baseline and around day 120 from a kidney transplant recipient. Receptor source: a male patient between 25 and 39 years old who had COVID-19 and was a kidney transplant recipient. Some of these T cells may belong to the graft donor.

This clonotype was counted at least ten times. This chain connects TRBV4-1 to TRBJ1-3; D is ambiguous. The CDR3 runs to 16 residues. Germline lookup yields CDR1 MGHRA and CDR2 YSYEKL. Trimming shortened V by 1 base and J by 2 bases, and 12 bases separated the two germline ends. As DNA, the CDR3 is TGCGCCAGCAGCCAAGGAATAGAAATCCCTGGAAACACCATATATTTT. This gives the protein CASSQGIEIPGNTIYF.

This clonotype was seen at least ten times. V is TRBV6-9 and J is TRBJ1-2; unclear D gene. V was shortened by 4 bases and J by 4 bases, with 22 bases between the two germline ends. The CDR3 is made up of 17 amino acids. CDR1 is MNHGY, CDR2 SVAAGI, per germline. The CDR3 sequence is CASSSLAPYGKTYGYTF. For the CDR3, the DNA is TGTGCCAGCAGTTCTTTGGCGCCTTACGGAAAGACCTATGGCTACACCTTC.

This clonotype was seen at least ten times. The chain links TRBV12-3 or TRBV12-4 to TRBJ1-5; no clear D. The CDR3 consists of 14 residues. Trimming took off 3 bases at V and 4 bases at J, with 10 bases between the two ends. The DNA for the CDR3 is TGTGCCAGCAGTTTCCCAGGACCAAATCAGCCCCAGCATTTT. Protein sequence: CASSFPGPNQPQHF.

To note about this clonotype: A much larger clone lies one base from this, so it may be a read error. J is TRBJ1-2 and V is TRBV6-4; D unresolved. V was trimmed by 7 bases and J by 4 bases, leaving 25 bases between them. Germline V gives CDR1 MRHNA, CDR2 SNTAGT. The CDR3 is 17 amino acids. The CDR3 DNA reads TGTGCCAGCAATAAGGTCGGCTCACACGGAAAGACCTATGGCTACACCTTC. This sequence encodes CASNKVGSHGKTYGYTF.

The chain couples TRBV5-1 to TRBJ2-7, with D hard to call. The CDR3 totals 13 residues. CDR1 and CDR2 (germline): SGHRS, YFSETQ. Trimming removed 5 bases from V and 3 bases from J, with 12 bases in between. CDR3 bases: TGCGCCAGCAGTTCGGCCTCGAACTACGAGCAGTACTTC. Translation gives CASSSASNYEQYF. Looking up the rest from reference TRBV5-1 and TRBJ2-7 gives the full variable domain: KAGVTQTPRYLIKTRGQQVTLSCSPISGHRSVSWYQQTPGQGLQFLFEYFSETQRNKGNFPGRFSGRQFSNSRSEMNVSTLELGDSALYLCASSSASNYEQYFGPGTRLTVT.

This clonotype was found many times. The genes are TRBV19 and TRBJ2-7; a possible D gene is TRBD1 (5 bases). Germline V CDR1 and CDR2: LNHDA, SQIVND (reference sequence). There are 14 residues in the CDR3. With 7 bases removed from V and 0 bases from J, the gap between germline ends came to 13 bases. Here the CDR3 reads CASTPQGSSYEQYF. The CDR3 nucleotides are TGTGCCAGTACCCCCCAGGGAAGCTCCTACGAGCAGTACTTC.

This clonotype has only one observation. A read error may be the cause here, since a much bigger clone is one base away. The V gene is TRBV3-1, the J gene TRBJ2-2, with TRBD1 as a possible D gene (5 bases). Trimming took off 5 bases at V and 5 bases at J, with 24 bases between the two ends. The length of the CDR3 is 18 residues. Looked up from germline, CDR1 is LGHDT and CDR2 is YNNKEL (reference sequence). The CDR3: CASSGIGPITGLTGELFF. DNA of the CDR3: TGTGCCAGCAGCGGCATTGGTCCCATTACAGGCTTGACCGGGGAGCTGTTTTTT.

In this sample, this clonotype turned up many times. V is TRBV20-1 and J is TRBJ2-7; D is uncertain. The CDR3 is 14 amino acids. Germline lookup yields CDR1 DFQATT and CDR2 SNEGSKA (reference sequence). The CDR3, as DNA: TGCAGCGCAAACTCAGCCGAACTAACCTACGAGCAGTACTTC. Its protein is CSANSAELTYEQYF.

This clonotype was detected only a few times. This chain joins TRBV14 and TRBJ2-4; the D gene is possibly TRBD1 (6 bases). The CDR3 has 15 residues. V gave up 5 bases and J gave up 4 bases, with 15 bases separating them. Per germline, CDR1 SGHDN and CDR2 FVKESK. The CDR3 protein is CASSARRGGKNIQYF. The DNA for the CDR3 is TGTGCCAGCAGCGCGCGGAGAGGGGGAAAAAACATTCAGTACTTC.

As for this clonotype: One base away lies a much larger clone, so this may be a sequencing read error. CDR3 bases: TGTGCCAGCCCCCGGGTCGGCGAATTCTATGGCAACACCTTC. This translates into CASPRVGEFYGNTF. The gene calls are TRBV27 and TRBJ2-4, with D hard to call. The CDR3 extends over 14 amino acids. In germline, CDR1 is MNHEY, CDR2 SMNVEV (reference sequence).

This clonotype occurred many times. The chain is built from TRBV5-5 and TRBJ1-5; 7 bases fit TRBD1. The CDR3 has 13 residues. Germline trimming cut 3 bases from V and 7 bases from J; bases unmatched to any gene: 4. CDR1 SGHKS and CDR2 YYEKEE come from the germline V gene (reference sequence). The CDR3 coding sequence is TGTGCCAGCAGCTCGACAGGGTCACAGCCCCAGCATTTT. Translating it yields CASSSTGSQPQHF.

As concerns this clonotype: A read error is likely here: a far larger clone is one base away. The chain employs TRBV2 and TRBJ2-1; D remains unclear. Judging by the DNA end, TRBJ2-7 fits better; the J call may be wrong. The germline CDR1 and CDR2 sequences are SNHLY and FYNNEI. The CDR3 has 14 amino acids. CDR3 sequence: CASSGRDVAYEQYF. DNA of the CDR3: TGTGCCAGCTCAGGACGAGATGTAGCCTACGAGCAGTACTTC.